What follows is one T cell receptor beta chain and its context. Its antigen is still unknown. Trimming took 6 bases from V and 1 from J, leaving 16 bases between them. The length of the CDR3 is 15 residues. The germline CDR1 and CDR2 sequences are SGHNT and YYREEE (reference sequence). This PCR relied on a set of 60 Vbeta primers and 13 Jbeta primers. Sequencing was performed with immunoSEQ multiplex PCR; in TCRdb, only in-frame clones are kept and a portion is missing. The profile shows roughly 200,000 clones, 65% to 90% of them singletons. This record comes from a study of cytomegalovirus exposure and HLA in healthy donors. Whole-study results and caveats: In all likelihood, a cluster of highly shared sequence variants was a sequencing artifact. In most subjects, TCR beta sequences reportedly gave accurate predictions of HLA-A and HLA-B alleles. The authors listed some 150 TCR beta chains as cytomegalovirus-associated. Immune exposure information available was restricted to CMV serostatus.

Sample: PBMCs. The source of this sequence is a woman between 45 and 65 years old in good health and CMV-seronegative. The J gene is TRBJ2-5, the V gene TRBV5-4, with D possibly TRBD1 on 7 matching bases. The CDR3 here is CASNFGGTVQETQYF. DNA of the CDR3: TGTGCCAGCAACTTTGGAGGGACAGTCCAAGAGACCCAGTACTTC.